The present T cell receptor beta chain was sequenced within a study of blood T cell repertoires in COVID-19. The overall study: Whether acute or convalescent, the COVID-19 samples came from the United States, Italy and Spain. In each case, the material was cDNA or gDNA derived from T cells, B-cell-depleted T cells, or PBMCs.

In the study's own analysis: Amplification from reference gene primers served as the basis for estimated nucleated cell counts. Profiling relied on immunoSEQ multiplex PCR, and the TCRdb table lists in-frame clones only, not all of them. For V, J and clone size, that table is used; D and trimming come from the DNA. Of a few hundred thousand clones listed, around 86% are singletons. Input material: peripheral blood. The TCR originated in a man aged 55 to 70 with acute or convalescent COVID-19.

The CDR3 region is CASSQQKGQGNQPQHF. DNA for the CDR3: TGTGCCAGCAGTCAGCAAAAGGGACAGGGCAATCAGCCCCAGCATTTT. The chain carries TRBV27 and TRBJ1-5; TRBD1 matches at 8 bases. V was clipped by 5 bases and J by 2 bases; unmatched bases: 8. The CDR3 covers 16 residues. CDR1 MNHEY and CDR2 SMNVEV come from the germline V gene (reference sequence).